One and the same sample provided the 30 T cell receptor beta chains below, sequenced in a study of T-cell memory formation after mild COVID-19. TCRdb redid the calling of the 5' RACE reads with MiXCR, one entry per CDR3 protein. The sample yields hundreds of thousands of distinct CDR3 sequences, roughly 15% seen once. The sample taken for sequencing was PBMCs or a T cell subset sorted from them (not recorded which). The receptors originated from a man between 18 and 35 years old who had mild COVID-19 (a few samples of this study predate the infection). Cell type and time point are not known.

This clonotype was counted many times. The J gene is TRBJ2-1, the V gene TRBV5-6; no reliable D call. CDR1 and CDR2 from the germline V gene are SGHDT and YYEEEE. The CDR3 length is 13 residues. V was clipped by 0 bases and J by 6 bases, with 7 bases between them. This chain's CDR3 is CASSLGAPNEQFF. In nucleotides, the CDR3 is TGTGCCAGCAGCTTGGGGGCCCCCAATGAGCAGTTCTTC.

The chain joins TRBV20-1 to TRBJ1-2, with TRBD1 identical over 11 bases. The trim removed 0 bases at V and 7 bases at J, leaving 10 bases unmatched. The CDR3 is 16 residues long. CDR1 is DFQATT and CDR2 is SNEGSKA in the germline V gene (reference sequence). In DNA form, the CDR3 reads TGCAGTGCTAGAGATGGGCGGGACAGGGGGAGCGGTGGCTACACCTTC. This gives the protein CSARDGRDRGSGGYTF.

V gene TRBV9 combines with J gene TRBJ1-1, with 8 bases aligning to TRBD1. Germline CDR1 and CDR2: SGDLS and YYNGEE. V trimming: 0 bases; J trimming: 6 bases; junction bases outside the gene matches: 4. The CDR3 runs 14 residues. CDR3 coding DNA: TGTGCCAGCAGCGTAGGGACAGGGTGGTCTGAAGCTTTCTTT. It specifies CASSVGTGWSEAFF. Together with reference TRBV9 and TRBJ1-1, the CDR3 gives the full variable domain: DSGVTQTPKHLITATGQRVTLRCSPRSGDLSVYWYQQSLDQGLQFLIQYYNGEERAKGNILERFSAQQFPDLHSELNLSSLELGDSALYFCASSVGTGWSEAFFGQGTRLTVV.

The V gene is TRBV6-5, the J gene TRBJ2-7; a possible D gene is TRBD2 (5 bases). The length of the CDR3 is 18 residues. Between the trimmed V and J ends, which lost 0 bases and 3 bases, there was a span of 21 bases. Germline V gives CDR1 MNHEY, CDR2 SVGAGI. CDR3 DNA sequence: TGTGCCAGCAGTTACTCGGTGGGGTTTCGGTACGGGATCTACGAGCAGTACTTC. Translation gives CASSYSVGFRYGIYEQYF.

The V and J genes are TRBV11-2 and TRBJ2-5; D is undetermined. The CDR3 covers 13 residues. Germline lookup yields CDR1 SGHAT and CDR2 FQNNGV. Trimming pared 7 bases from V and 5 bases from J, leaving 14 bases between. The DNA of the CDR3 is TGTGCCAGCACCCTTGGGGTCTGGGAGACCCAGTACTTC. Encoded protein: CASTLGVWETQYF.

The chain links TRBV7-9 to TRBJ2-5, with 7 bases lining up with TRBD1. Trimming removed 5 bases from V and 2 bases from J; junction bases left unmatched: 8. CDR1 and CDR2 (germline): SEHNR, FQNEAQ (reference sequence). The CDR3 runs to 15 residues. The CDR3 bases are TGTGCCAGCAGCCCGGGGACAGCAGAACAAGAGACCCAGTACTTC. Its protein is CASSPGTAEQETQYF.

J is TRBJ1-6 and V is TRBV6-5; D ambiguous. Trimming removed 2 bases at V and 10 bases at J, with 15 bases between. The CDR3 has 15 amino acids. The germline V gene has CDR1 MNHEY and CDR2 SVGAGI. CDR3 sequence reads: CASSYREFRESPLHF. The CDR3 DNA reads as TGTGCCAGCAGTTACCGCGAGTTTCGGGAGTCACCCCTCCACTTT.

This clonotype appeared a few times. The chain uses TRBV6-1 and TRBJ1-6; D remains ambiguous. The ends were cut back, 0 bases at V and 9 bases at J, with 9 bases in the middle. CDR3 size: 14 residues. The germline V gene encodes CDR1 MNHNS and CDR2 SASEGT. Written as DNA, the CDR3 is TGTGCCAGCAGTGAAGCAGGGATAGGTTCACCCCTCCACTTT. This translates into CASSEAGIGSPLHF.

CDR3 nucleotides: TGTGCCAGCAGCTTACCCGGGGGGCGTCGGAACACTGAAGCTTTCTTT. It specifies CASSLPGGRRNTEAFF. The chain is built from TRBV11-2 and TRBJ1-1; tentatively, D is TRBD1 (6 bases). Germline values: CDR1 SGHAT, CDR2 FQNNGV. The CDR3 is 16 amino acids. V was clipped by 2 bases and J by 1 base, with 14 bases between them. Filled out from reference TRBV11-2 and TRBJ1-1, the complete variable domain reads EAGVAQSPRYKIIEKRQSVAFWCNPISGHATLYWYQQILGQGPKLLIQFQNNGVVDDSQLPKDRFSAERLKGVDSTLKIQPAKLEDSAVYLCASSLPGGRRNTEAFFGQGTRLTVV.

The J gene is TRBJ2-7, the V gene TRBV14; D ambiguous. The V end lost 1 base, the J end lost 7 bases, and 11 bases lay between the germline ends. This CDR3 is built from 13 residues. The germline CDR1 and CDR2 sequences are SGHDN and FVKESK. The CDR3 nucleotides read TGTGCCAGCAGCCAAGTAGGAACTCATGAGCAGTACTTC. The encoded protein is CASSQVGTHEQYF.

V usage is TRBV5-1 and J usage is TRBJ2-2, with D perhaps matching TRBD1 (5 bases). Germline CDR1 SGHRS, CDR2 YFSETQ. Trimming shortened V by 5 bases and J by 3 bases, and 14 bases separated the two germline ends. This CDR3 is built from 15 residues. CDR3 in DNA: TGCGCCAGCAGGCGGACACTCCGGGACACCGGGGAGCTGTTTTTT. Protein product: CASRRTLRDTGELFF.

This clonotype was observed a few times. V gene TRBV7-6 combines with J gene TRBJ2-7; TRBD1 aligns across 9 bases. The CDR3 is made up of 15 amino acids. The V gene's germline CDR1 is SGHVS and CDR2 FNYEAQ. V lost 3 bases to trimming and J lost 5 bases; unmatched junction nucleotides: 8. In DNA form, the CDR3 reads TGTGCCAGCAGCTTGATCCAACAGGGGGCCCACGAGCAGTACTTC. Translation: CASSLIQQGAHEQYF.

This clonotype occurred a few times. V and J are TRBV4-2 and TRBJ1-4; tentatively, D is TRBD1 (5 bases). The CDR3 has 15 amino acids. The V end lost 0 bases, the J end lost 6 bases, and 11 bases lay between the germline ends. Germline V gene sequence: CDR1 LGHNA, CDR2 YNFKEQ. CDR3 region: CASSQERTKYEKLFF. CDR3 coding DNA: TGTGCCAGCAGCCAAGAAAGGACAAAGTATGAAAAACTGTTTTTT.

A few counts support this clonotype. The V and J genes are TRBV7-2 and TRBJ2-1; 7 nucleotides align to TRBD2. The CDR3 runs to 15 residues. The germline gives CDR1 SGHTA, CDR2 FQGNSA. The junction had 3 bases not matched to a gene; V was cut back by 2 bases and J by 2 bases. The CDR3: CASSLSSGTYNEQFF. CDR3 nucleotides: TGTGCCAGCAGCTTATCTAGCGGAACCTACAATGAGCAGTTCTTC.

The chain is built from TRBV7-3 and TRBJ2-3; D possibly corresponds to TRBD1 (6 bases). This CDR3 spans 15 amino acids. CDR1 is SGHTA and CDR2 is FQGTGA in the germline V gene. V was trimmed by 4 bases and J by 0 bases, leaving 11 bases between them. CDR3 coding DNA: TGTGCCAGCAGCTCGACAGGCATTAGCACAGATACGCAGTATTTT. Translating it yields CASSSTGISTDTQYF.

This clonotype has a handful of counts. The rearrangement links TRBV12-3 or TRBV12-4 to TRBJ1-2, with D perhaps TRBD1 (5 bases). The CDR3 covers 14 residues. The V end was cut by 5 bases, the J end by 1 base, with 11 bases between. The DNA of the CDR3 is TGTGCCAGCAGTATCTCAGGGATTAACTATGGCTACACCTTC. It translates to CASSISGINYGYTF.

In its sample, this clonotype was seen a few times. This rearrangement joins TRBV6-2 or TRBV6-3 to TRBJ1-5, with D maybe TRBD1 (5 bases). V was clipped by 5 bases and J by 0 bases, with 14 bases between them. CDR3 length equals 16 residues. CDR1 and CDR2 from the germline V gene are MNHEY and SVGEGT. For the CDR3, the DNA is TGTGCCAGCAGTCTGCGCCCGACAGATAGCAATCAGCCCCAGCATTTT. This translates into CASSLRPTDSNQPQHF.

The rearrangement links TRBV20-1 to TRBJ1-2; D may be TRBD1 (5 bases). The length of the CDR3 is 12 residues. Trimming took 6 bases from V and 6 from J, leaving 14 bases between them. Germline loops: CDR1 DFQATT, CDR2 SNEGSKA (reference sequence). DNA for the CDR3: TGCAGTGCCCGAAGGGGCGGGGATGGCTACACCTTC. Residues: CSARRGGDGYTF.

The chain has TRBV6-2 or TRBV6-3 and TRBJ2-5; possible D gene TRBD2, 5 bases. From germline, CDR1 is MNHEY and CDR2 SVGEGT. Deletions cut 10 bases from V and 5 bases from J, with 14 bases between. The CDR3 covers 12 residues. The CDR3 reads CATAPGEETQYF. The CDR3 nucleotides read TGTGCCACAGCACCCGGGGAGGAGACCCAGTACTTC.

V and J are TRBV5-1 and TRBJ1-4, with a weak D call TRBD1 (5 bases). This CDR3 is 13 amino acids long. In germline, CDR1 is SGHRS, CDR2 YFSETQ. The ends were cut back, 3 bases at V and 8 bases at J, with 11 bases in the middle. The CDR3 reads CASSWGTKEKLFF. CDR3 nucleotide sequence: TGCGCCAGCAGCTGGGGGACCAAGGAAAAACTGTTTTTT.

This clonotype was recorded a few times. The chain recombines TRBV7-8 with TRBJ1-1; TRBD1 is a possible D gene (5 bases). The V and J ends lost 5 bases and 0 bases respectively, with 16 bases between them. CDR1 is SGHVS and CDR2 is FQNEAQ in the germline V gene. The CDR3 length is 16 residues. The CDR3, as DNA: TGTGCCAGCAGCAAACAGGACTTGACCATGAACACTGAAGCTTTCTTT. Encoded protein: CASSKQDLTMNTEAFF.

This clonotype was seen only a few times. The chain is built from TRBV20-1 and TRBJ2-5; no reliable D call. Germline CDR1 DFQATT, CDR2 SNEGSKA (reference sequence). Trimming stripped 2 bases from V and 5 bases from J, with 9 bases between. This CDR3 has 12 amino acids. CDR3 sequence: CSARTQPETQYF. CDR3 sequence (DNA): TGCAGTGCTAGAACGCAGCCGGAGACCCAGTACTTC.

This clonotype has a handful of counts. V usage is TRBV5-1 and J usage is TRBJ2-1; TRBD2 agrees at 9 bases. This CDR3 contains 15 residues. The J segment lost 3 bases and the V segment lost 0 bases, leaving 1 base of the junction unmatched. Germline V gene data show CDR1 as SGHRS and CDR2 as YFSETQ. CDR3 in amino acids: CASSLETSGYNEQFF. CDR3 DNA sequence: TGCGCCAGCAGCTTGGAGACTAGCGGCTACAATGAGCAGTTCTTC.

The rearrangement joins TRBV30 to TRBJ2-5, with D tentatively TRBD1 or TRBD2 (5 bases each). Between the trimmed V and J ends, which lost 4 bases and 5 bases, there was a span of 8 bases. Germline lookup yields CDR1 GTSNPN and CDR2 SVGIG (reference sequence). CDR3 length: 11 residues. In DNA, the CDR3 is TGTGCCTGGACTGGGGGTGAGACCCAGTACTTC. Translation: CAWTGGETQYF.

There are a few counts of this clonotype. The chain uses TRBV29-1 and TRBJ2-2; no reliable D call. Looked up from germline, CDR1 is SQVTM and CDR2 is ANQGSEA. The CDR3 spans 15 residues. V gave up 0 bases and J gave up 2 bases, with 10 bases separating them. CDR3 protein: CSVEDIGENTGELFF. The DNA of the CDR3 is TGCAGCGTTGAAGATATTGGGGAAAACACCGGGGAGCTGTTTTTT.

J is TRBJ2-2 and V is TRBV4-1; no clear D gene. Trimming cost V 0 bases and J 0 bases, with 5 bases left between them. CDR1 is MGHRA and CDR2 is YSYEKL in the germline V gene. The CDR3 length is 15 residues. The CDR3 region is CASSQEASNTGELFF. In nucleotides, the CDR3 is TGCGCCAGCAGCCAAGAGGCTTCGAACACCGGGGAGCTGTTTTTT.

The CDR3 DNA is TGTGCCAGCAGCATAGACCAGGGAGGGTTTGGCACTGAAGCTTTCTTT. Encoded protein: CASSIDQGGFGTEAFF. J is TRBJ1-1 and V is TRBV9; possibly TRBD1 for D (5 bases). V gave up 4 bases and J gave up 4 bases, with 20 bases separating them. There are 16 residues in the CDR3. Germline CDR1 reads SGDLS; CDR2 reads YYNGEE. The variable domain in full, completed from reference TRBV9 and TRBJ1-1, reads DSGVTQTPKHLITATGQRVTLRCSPRSGDLSVYWYQQSLDQGLQFLIQYYNGEERAKGNILERFSAQQFPDLHSELNLSSLELGDSALYFCASSIDQGGFGTEAFFGQGTRLTVV.

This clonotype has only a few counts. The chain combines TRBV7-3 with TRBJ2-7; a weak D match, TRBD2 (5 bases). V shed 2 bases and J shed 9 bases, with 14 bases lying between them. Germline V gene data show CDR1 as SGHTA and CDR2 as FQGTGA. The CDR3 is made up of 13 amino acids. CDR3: CASSLERASRQYF. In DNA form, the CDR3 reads TGTGCCAGCAGCTTAGAGAGGGCCAGCCGGCAGTACTTC.

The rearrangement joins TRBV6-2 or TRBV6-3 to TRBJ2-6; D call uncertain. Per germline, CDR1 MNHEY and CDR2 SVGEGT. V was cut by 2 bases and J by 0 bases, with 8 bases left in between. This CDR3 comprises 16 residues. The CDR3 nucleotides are TGTGCCAGCAGTTACCCCCCTGGCTCTGGGGCCAACGTCCTGACTTTC. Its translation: CASSYPPGSGANVLTF.

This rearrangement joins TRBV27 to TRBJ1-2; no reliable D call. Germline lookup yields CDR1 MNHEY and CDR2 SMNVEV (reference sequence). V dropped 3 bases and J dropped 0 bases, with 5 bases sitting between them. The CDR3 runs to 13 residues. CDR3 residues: CASSFRANYGYTF. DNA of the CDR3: TGTGCCAGCAGTTTTAGGGCTAACTATGGCTACACCTTC.